These 17 T cell receptor beta chains were sequenced from one sample in a study of tumor and adjacent non-tumor tissue in lung cancer. TCRbeta libraries were built with three rounds of nested PCR, modified from ARM-PCR. TCRdb re-called the multiplex PCR reads through MiXCR, storing one row per CDR3 protein. The sample carries approximately 120,000 distinct CDR3 sequences, roughly 80% recorded once. RNA was extracted from bulk tissue without any cell sorting. The sequencing sample was made of lung tumor tissue. The receptor set was obtained from a woman aged 55-70 years with non-small cell lung cancer.

This chain links TRBV6-1 with TRBJ1-3, with D unclear. V was pared by 7 bases and J by 3 bases, with 16 bases between. The CDR3 has 15 amino acids. From germline, CDR1 is MNHNS and CDR2 SASEGT. CDR3: CASNRGPIGGNTIYF. As DNA, the CDR3 is TGTGCCAGCAATCGCGGACCAATTGGTGGAAACACCATATATTTT.

As for this clonotype: The conserved final phenylalanine or tryptophan is absent from the CDR3, which likely points to a read error. The chain joins TRBV6-2 or TRBV6-3 to TRBJ1-5; possibly TRBD1 for D (6 bases). The CDR3 covers 15 residues. Germline CDR1 and CDR2: MNHEY and SVGEGT. DNA for the CDR3: TGTGCCAACAGTTCCCCAGTGGGCAGGGGTCAGCCCCAGCATTTG. Translation: CANSSPVGRGQPQHL.

Regarding this clonotype: One base away lies a much larger clone, so this may be a sequencing read error. The chain links TRBV6-5 to TRBJ1-5, with a tentative D call TRBD1 (5 bases). The CDR3 covers 14 residues. Germline V gives CDR1 MNHEY, CDR2 SVGAGI. The CDR3 region has the DNA TGTGCCAGCAGTTCAGGGATTGGCAATCGGCCCCAGCATTTT. The encoded protein is CASSSGIGNRPQHF.

Worth noting for this clonotype: This likely comes from a read error, as the CDR3 has no conserved phenylalanine or tryptophan at its end. V and J are TRBV11-2 and TRBJ1-6; D remains unclear. Germline CDR1 and CDR2: SGHAT and FQNNGV. This CDR3 comprises 14 residues. CDR3 bases: TGTGCCAGCAGCTTAGACGCAAATAATTCACCGCTCCACTTA. It is translated as CASSLDANNSPLHL.

J is TRBJ1-2 and V is TRBV6-5; 7 bases fit TRBD1. Losses at the gene ends were 9 bases for V and 3 bases for J; bases not matched to a gene: 10. The CDR3 contains 14 residues. Germline-derived CDR1 and CDR2 are MNHEY and SVGAGI. CDR3 in amino acids: CASNRAGTDYGYTF. CDR3 in DNA: TGTGCCAGTAATAGGGCCGGGACAGACTATGGCTACACCTTC.

In regard to this clonotype: A read error may account for a junction end that differs from germline. The chain has TRBV6-5 and TRBJ2-7; D perhaps matches TRBD1 (5 bases). The germline CDR1 and CDR2 sequences are MNHEY and SVGAGI. The CDR3 loop spans 14 amino acids. The CDR3 spells CDSSFQTASYEQYF. The CDR3 nucleotides read TGTGACAGCAGTTTCCAGACAGCCTCATACGAGCAGTACTTC.

With regard to this clonotype: A read error may be the cause here, since a much bigger clone is one base away. The V gene is TRBV6-2 or TRBV6-3, the J gene TRBJ2-1; D is uncertain. Germline V gene sequence: CDR1 MNHEY, CDR2 SVGEGT. This CDR3 comprises 14 residues. DNA of the CDR3: TGTGCCAGCAGTCCCGCGGTTTCCTACAATCAGCAGTTCTTC. Protein product: CASSPAVSYNQQFF.

As regards this clonotype: Since a much larger clone is just one base distant, this may be a read error. The gene calls are TRBV11-2 and TRBJ2-5, with D unresolved. CDR1 SGHAT and CDR2 FQNNGV come from the germline V gene. This CDR3 has 13 amino acids. CDR3 DNA sequence: TGTCCCAGCAGCTTAGATATAAAGGCGACCCAGTACTTC. Translated, it gives CPSSLDIKATQYF.

This CDR3 reads CASSSGQQRTIHTQYF. CDR3 sequence (DNA): TGTGCCAGCAGTTCGGGGCAGCAGCGAACTATACATACGCAGTATTTT. The rearrangement links TRBV28 to TRBJ2-3; D tentatively fits TRBD1 or TRBD2 (5 bases each). V lost 4 bases, J lost 7 bases, and 21 bases lay in between. The CDR3 contains 16 residues. Germline V lookup: CDR1 MDHEN, CDR2 SYDVKM.

This clonotype was observed a handful of times. The V and J genes are TRBV4-3 and TRBJ2-3; D perhaps matches TRBD2 (5 bases). Germline V gene sequence: CDR1 LGHNA, CDR2 YSLEER. The CDR3 is 18 amino acids. Trimming cost V 0 bases and J 4 bases, with 20 bases left between them. Here the CDR3 reads CASSQEDLARGPSDTQYF. CDR3 in DNA: TGCGCCAGCAGCCAAGAGGACTTAGCGAGAGGGCCTTCAGATACGCAGTATTTT.

J is TRBJ1-1 and V is TRBV5-6; D uncertain. The germline V and J ends were trimmed by 4 bases and 1 base, with 17 bases remaining between them. From germline, CDR1 is SGHDT and CDR2 YYEEEE. The CDR3 covers 16 residues. The CDR3: CASSLWALRPNTEAFF. The CDR3 bases are TGTGCCAGCAGCCTGTGGGCCCTCAGGCCGAACACTGAAGCTTTCTTT.

For this clonotype: Possible read error: a much larger clone is one base away. This chain links TRBV20-1 with TRBJ1-3; possibly TRBD1 for D (5 bases). Germline CDR1 reads DFQATT; CDR2 reads SNEGSKA (reference sequence). The CDR3 is 14 residues long. CDR3 in amino acids: CSAGDSGGGNTIYF. CDR3 nucleotides: TGCAGTGCTGGAGATTCGGGGGGAGGAAACACCATATATTTT.

On this clonotype: An end of the junction differs from the germline gene, which may be a read error. This chain connects TRBV12-3 or TRBV12-4 to TRBJ2-4, with 7 positions matching TRBD1. The CDR3 has 16 amino acids. The CDR3 region is CARSRQGTLAKDIQYF. As DNA, the CDR3 is TGTGCCAGGAGTCGACAGGGCACTTTAGCCAAAGACATTCAGTACTTC.

About this clonotype: Germline is not matched at one junction end, which may reflect a read error. This chain joins TRBV6-5 and TRBJ2-1, with D unclear. This CDR3 spans 16 amino acids. In germline, CDR1 is MNHEY, CDR2 SVGAGI. CDR3 bases: TGTGTCAGCCGTTACTCCTTGCAATACTCCTACAATGAGCAGTTCTTC. Translated: CVSRYSLQYSYNEQFF.

V and J are TRBV30 and TRBJ1-2, with 9 positions matching TRBD1. CDR3 length: 15 residues. Per the germline V gene, CDR1 is GTSNPN and CDR2 is SVGIG (reference sequence). After removal of 5 bases from V and 7 bases from J, the junction contained 14 bases not matched to a gene. CDR3 residues: CAWWNRDRVGFGYTF. The CDR3 region has the DNA TGTGCCTGGTGGAACCGGGACAGGGTCGGTTTTGGCTACACCTTC.

This clonotype appeared a few times. The genes are TRBV12-3 or TRBV12-4 and TRBJ1-1; D might be TRBD1 (6 bases). The CDR3 is 13 amino acids. Trimming took off 7 bases at V and 5 bases at J, with 14 bases between the two ends. The CDR3 here is CASKRDQGTEAFF. CDR3 nucleotide sequence: TGTGCCAGCAAAAGGGATCAGGGGACTGAAGCTTTCTTT.

Regarding this clonotype: One junction end does not reproduce the germline sequence, and a read error may be involved. V is TRBV25-1 and J is TRBJ2-1; 8 bases map to TRBD2. From germline, CDR1 is MGHDK and CDR2 SYGVNS. The CDR3 covers 17 residues. In nucleotides, the CDR3 is TGTGCCAACAGTGAATGGTCCGGGAGGGCCGGATACAATGAGCAGTTCTTC. This sequence encodes CANSEWSGRAGYNEQFF.